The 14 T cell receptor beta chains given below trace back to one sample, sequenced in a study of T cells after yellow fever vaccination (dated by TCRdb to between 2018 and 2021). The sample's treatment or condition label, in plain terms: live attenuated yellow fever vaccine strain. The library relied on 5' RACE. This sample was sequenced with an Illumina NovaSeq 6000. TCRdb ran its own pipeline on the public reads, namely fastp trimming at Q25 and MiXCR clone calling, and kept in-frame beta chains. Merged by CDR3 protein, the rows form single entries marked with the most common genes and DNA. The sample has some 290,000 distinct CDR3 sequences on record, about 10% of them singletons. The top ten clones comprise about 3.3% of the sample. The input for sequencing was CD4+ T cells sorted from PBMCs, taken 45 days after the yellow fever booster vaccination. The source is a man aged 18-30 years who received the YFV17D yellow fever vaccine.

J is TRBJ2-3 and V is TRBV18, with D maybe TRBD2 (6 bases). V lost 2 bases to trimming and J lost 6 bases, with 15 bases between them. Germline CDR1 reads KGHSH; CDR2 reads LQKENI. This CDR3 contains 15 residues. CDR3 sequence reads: CASSPMRGEGDTQYF. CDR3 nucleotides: TGTGCCAGCTCACCAATGCGGGGTGAGGGCGATACGCAGTATTTT.

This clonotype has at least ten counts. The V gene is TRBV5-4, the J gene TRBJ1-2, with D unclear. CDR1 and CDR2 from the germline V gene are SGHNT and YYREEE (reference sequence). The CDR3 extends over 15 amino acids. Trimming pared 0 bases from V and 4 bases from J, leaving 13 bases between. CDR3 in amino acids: CASSLESSPSYGYTF. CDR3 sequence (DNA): TGTGCCAGCAGCTTGGAGAGCAGCCCTTCCTATGGCTACACCTTC. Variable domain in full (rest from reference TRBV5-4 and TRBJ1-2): ETGVTQSPTHLIKTRGQQVTLRCSSQSGHNTVSWYQQALGQGPQFIFQYYREEENGRGNFPPRFSGLQFPNYSSELNVNALELDDSALYLCASSLESSPSYGYTFGSGTRLTVV.

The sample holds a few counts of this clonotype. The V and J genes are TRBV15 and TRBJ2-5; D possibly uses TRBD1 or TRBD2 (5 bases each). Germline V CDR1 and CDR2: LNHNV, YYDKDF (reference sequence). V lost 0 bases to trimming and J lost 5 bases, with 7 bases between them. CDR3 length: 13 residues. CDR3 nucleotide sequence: TGTGCCACCAGCAGAGACAGGGACGAGACCCAGTACTTC. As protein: CATSRDRDETQYF.

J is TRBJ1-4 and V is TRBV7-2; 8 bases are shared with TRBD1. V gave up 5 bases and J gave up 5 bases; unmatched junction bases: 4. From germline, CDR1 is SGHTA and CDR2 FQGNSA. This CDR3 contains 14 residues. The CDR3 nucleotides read TGTGCCAGCAGCGGCCAGGGGGCGAATGAAAAACTGTTTTTT. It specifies CASSGQGANEKLFF. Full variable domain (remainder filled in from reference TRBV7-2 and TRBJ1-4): GAGVSQSPSNKVTEKGKDVELRCDPISGHTALYWYRQSLGQGLEFLIYFQGNSAPDKSGLPSDRFSAERTGGSVSTLTIQRTQQEDSAVYLCASSGQGANEKLFFGSGTQLSVL.

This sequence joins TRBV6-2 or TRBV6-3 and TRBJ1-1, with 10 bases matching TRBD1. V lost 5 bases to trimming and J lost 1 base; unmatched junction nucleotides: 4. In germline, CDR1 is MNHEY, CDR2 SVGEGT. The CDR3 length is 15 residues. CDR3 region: CASSDRDRGNTEAFF. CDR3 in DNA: TGTGCCAGCAGTGACCGGGACAGGGGGAACACTGAAGCTTTCTTT.

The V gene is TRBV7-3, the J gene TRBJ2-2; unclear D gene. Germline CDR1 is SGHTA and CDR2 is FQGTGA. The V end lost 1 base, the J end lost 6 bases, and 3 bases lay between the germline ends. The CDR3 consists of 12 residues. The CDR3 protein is CASSLMSGELFF. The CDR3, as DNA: TGTGCCAGCAGCTTAATGTCCGGGGAGCTGTTTTTT.

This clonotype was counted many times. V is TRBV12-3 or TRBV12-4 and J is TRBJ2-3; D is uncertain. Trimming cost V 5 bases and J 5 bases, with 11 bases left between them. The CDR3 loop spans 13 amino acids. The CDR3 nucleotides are TGTGCCAGCAGTCTATTGAGAAGAGATACGCAGTATTTT. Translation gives CASSLLRRDTQYF.

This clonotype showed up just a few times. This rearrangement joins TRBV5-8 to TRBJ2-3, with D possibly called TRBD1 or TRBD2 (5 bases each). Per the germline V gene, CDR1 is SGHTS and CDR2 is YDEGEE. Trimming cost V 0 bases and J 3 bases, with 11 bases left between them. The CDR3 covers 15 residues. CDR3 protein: CASSLGPGTTDTQYF. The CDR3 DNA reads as TGTGCCAGCAGCTTGGGTCCAGGGACGACAGATACGCAGTATTTT.

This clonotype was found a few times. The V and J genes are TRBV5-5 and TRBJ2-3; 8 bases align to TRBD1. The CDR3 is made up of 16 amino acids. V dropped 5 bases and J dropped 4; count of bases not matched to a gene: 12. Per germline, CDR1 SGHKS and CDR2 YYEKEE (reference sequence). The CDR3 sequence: CASRLRGRVGADTQYF. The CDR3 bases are TGTGCCAGCAGGCTCAGGGGGCGCGTAGGGGCAGATACGCAGTATTTT.

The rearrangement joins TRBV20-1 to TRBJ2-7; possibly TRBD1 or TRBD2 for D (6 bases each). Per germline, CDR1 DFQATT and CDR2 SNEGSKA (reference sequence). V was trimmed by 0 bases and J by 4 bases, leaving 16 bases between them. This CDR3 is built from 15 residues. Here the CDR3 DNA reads TGCAGTGCTAGAGATTTTTCGGGGGCTGCGTACGAGCAGTACTTC. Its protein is CSARDFSGAAYEQYF.

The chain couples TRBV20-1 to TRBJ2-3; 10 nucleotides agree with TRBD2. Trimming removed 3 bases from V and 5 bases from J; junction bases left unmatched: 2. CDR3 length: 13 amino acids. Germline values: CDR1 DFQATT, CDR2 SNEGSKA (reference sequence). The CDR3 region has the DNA TGCAGTGCTAGTCGGACTAGCGGAGATACGCAGTATTTT. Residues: CSASRTSGDTQYF.

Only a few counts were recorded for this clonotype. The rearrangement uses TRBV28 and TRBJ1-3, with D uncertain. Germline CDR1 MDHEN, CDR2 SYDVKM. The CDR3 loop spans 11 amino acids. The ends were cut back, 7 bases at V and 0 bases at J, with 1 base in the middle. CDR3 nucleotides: TGTGCCAGCACCTCTGGAAACACCATATATTTT. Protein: CASTSGNTIYF. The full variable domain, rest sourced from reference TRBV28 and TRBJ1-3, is DVKVTQSSRYLVKRTGEKVFLECVQDMDHENMFWYRQDPGLGLRLIYFSYDVKMKEKGDIPEGYSVSREKKERFSLILESASTNQTSMYLCASTSGNTIYFGEGSWLTVV.

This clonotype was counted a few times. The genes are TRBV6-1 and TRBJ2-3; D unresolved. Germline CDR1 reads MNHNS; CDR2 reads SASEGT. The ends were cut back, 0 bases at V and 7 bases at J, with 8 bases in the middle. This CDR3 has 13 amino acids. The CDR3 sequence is CASSEAPGNTQYF. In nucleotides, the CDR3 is TGTGCCAGCAGTGAAGCGCCAGGTAATACGCAGTATTTT.

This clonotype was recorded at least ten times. CDR3 DNA sequence: TGCAGTGCTCCTCCCTCCGGACAGGGGGATGACGGCTACACCTTC. Protein product: CSAPPSGQGDDGYTF. The J gene is TRBJ1-2, the V gene TRBV20-1; 10 positions match TRBD1. The CDR3 is 15 residues long. The germline V gene has CDR1 DFQATT and CDR2 SNEGSKA (reference sequence). V was pared by 5 bases and J by 8 bases, with 14 bases of the junction left unmatched.